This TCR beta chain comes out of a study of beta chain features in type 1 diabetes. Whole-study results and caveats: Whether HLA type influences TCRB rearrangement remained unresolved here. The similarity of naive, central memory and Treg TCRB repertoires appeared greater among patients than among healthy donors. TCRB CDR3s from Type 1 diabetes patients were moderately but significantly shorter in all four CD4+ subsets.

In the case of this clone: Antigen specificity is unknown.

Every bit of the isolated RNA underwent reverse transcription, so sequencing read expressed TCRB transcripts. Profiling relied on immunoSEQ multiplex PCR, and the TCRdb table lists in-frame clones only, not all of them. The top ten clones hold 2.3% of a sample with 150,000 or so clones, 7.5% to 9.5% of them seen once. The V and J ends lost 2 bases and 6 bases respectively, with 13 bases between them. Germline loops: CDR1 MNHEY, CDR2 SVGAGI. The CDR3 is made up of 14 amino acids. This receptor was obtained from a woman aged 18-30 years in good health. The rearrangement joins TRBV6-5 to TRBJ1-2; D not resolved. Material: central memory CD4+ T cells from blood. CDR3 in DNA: TGTGCCAGCAGTTACCGCATCGTGTCAGATGGCTACACCTTC. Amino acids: CASSYRIVSDGYTF.